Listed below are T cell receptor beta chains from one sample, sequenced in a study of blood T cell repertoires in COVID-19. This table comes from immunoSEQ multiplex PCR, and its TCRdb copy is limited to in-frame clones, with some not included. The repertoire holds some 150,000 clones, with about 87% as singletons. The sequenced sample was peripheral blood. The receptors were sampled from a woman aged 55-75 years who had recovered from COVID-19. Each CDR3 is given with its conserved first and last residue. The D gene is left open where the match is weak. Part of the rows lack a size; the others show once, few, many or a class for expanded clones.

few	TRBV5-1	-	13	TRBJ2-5	TGCGCCAGCAGCCGGGACAACCAAGAGACCCAGTACTTC	CASSRDNQETQYF
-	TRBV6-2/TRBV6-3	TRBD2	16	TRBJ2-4	TGTGCCAGCAGCCCTTCATCCGGGGGGGCCAAAAACATTCAGTACTTC	CASSPSSGGAKNIQYF
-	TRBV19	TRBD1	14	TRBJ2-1	TGTGCCTCCCACCGGGGACAGGGGAGAAATGAGCAGTTCTTC	CASHRGQGRNEQFF
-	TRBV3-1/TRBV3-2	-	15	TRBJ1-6	TGTGCCAGCAGCCAAGCCACAGGCGGAAATTCACCCCTCCACTTT	CASSQATGGNSPLHF
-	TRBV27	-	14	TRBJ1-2	TGTGCCAGCCCCCCGCGAACCTACCTCTATGGCTACACCTTC	CASPPRTYLYGYTF
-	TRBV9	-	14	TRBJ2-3	TGTGCCAGCAGCCAAATGGGGGCCACAGATACGCAGTATTTT	CASSQMGATDTQYF
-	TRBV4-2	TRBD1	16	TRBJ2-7	TGTGCCAGCAGCCGCACATCCGGACAGGGAGACTACGAGCAGTACTTC	CASSRTSGQGDYEQYF
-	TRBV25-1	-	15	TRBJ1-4	TGTGCCAGCAGTGCCAGGACAGTTGCCAATGAAAAACTGTTTTTT	CASSARTVANEKLFF
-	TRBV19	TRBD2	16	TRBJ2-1	TGTGCCAGTAGGGACGCGGGACTAGCGGGGGGAAATGAGCAGTTCTTC	CASRDAGLAGGNEQFF
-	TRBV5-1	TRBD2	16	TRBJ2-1	TGCGCCAGCAGCGAGACCCCTAGCGGGGATTACAATGAGCAGTTCTTC	CASSETPSGDYNEQFF
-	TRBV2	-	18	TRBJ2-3	TGTGCCAGCAGTGAAGCGCGGGTTGGCGGGCTAAGCACAGATACGCAGTATTTT	CASSEARVGGLSTDTQYF
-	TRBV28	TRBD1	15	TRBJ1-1	TGTGCCAGCAGTTTACACCTAACAGGGGAGACTGAAGCTTTCTTT	CASSLHLTGETEAFF
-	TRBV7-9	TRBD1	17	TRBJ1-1	TGTGCCAGCAGCTTAGGCCTTAACAGGGGTGTGAACACTGAAGCTTTCTTT	CASSLGLNRGVNTEAFF
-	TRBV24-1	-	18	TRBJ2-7	TGTGCCACCAGTGATTTGCAGTTAAATGCACTACCGACCTACGAGCAGTACTTC	CATSDLQLNALPTYEQYF
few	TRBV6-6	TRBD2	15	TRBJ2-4	TGTGCCAGCAGTTCCCTTACTAGCGGCAAAAACATTCAGTACTTC	CASSSLTSGKNIQYF
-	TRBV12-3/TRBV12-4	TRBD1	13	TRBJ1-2	TGTGCCAGCAGTTTGGGACAGAACTATGGCTACACCTTC	CASSLGQNYGYTF
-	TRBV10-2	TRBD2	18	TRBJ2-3	TGCGCCAGCAGACAACTAGCGGGGGGTCTATGGGGTACAGATACGCAGTATTTT	CASRQLAGGLWGTDTQYF
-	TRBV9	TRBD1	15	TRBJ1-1	TGTGCCAGCAGCGCCCGACAGGGGGCGCGCACTGAAGCTTTCTTT	CASSARQGARTEAFF
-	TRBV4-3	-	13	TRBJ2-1	TGCGCCAGCAGCCCCTTCCGGGGAAATGAGCAGTTCTTC	CASSPFRGNEQFF
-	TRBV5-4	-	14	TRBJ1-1	TGTGCCAGCAGTATAACACAGGTTAACACTGAAGCTTTCTTT	CASSITQVNTEAFF
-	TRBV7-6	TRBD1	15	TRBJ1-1	TGTGCCAGCAGCTTAGCTGGACAGGGAGGCGCTGAAGCTTTCTTT	CASSLAGQGGAEAFF
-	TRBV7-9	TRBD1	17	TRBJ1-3	TGTGCCAGCAGCCGAGCCGGCGGACAGGGGGCTGGAAACACCATATATTTT	CASSRAGGQGAGNTIYF
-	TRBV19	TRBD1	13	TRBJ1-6	TGTGCCAGTGGGACAGGATATAATTCACCCCTCCACTTT	CASGTGYNSPLHF
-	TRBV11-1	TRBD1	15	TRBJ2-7	TGTGCCAGCAGCGCCTTTGGACAGGGGAATTCCGAGCAGTACTTC	CASSAFGQGNSEQYF
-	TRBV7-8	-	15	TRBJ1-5	TGTGCCAGCAGCCCGATACCGCAGTTATCCCAGCCCCAGCATTTT	CASSPIPQLSQPQHF
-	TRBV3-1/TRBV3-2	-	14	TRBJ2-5	TGTGCCAGCAGCCTTCCAGGGTACCAAGAGACCCAGTACTTC	CASSLPGYQETQYF